This TCR beta chain was documented in a study of blood T cell repertoires in COVID-19. Sequencing was performed with immunoSEQ multiplex PCR; in TCRdb, only in-frame clones are kept and a portion is missing. The profile shows around 140,000 clones, about 87% of them singletons. A single count supports this clone. This clonotype was obtained from a man in his forties or fifties in a cohort exposed to, infected with or recovered from COVID-19 (not recorded which). The sample comprised PBMCs or T cells enriched from blood (not recorded which).

CDR3 nucleotide sequence: TGTGCCAGCAGCTTGGGGACACTAAGGTACCAAGAGACCCAGTACTTC. This translates into CASSLGTLRYQETQYF. This chain joins TRBV7-2 and TRBJ2-5; D possibly corresponds to TRBD1 (6 bases). Trimming removed 3 bases at V and 0 bases at J, with 14 bases between. The CDR3 has 16 residues. The germline CDR1 and CDR2 sequences are SGHTA and FQGNSA.